This T cell receptor (beta chain) is from a study of blood T cells in healthy people across ages. A second about 6 to 12 cycle PCR used barcoded and J-beta primers. TCRdb re-derived calls from the 5' RACE reads in MiXCR, one entry per CDR3 protein. The repertoire has 500,000 to 600,000 distinct CDR3 sequences, approximately 30% of them found once; the top ten carry about 18%. Trimming took 4 bases from V and 5 from J; bases not matched to a gene: 7. Germline CDR1 and CDR2: DFQATT and SNEGSKA (reference sequence). The CDR3 sequence is 14 residues long. The sequence derives from a woman aged 65 to 85 in good health. The chain uses TRBV20-1 and TRBJ2-3, with 9 bases matching TRBD2. Source material: blood. The CDR3 sequence: CSATLAGRIDTQYF. The DNA for the CDR3 is TGCAGTGCTACTCTAGCGGGGAGGATAGATACGCAGTATTTT.